This T cell receptor (beta chain) is from a study of T cell repertoires in cytomegalovirus infection. In regard to this clonotype: Its antigen is not identified.

From the reads, TCRdb called clonotypes with MiXCR, one entry per CDR3 protein. The data contain under 300,000 distinct CDR3 sequences, 22% of them singletons. The length of the CDR3 is 18 residues. The germline gives CDR1 LNHDA, CDR2 SQIVND (reference sequence). With V trimmed by 6 bases and J by 5 bases, 19 bases remained unmatched. The material was cultured PBMCs, obtained from culture after CMV antigen stimulation. This clonotype was sampled from a human donor in good health (CMV status not recorded). Some clones in this sample may be carry-over from other donors' samples. The rearrangement links TRBV19 to TRBJ2-5; TRBD2 agrees at 9 bases. CDR3 sequence reads: CASSTPTPLAGAGETQYF. DNA of the CDR3: TGTGCCAGTAGCACCCCTACCCCCTTAGCGGGAGCGGGGGAGACCCAGTACTTC.